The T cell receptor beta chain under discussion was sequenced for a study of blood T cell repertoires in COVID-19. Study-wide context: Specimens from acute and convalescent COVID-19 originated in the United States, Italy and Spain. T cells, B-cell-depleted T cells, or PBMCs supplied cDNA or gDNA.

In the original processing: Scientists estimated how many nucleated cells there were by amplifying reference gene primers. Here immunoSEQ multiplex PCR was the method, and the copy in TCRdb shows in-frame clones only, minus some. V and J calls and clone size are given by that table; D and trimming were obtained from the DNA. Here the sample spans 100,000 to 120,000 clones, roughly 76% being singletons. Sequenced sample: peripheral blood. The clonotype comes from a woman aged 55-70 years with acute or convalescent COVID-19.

CDR3 nucleotide sequence: TGTGCCAGTGAACTAGCGGGGGGCACCGGGGAGCTGTTTTTT. Translation gives CASELAGGTGELFF. The chain has TRBV19 and TRBJ2-2, with 12 bases lining up with TRBD2. Germline V gives CDR1 LNHDA, CDR2 SQIVND (reference sequence). The CDR3 is made up of 14 amino acids. The V gene end was trimmed by 8 bases and the J gene end by 4 bases; junction bases not matched to a gene: 2.